This entry lists 16 T cell receptor beta chains sequenced from one sample in a study of naive and memory T cell subsets. The study, taken as a whole, reports: Possibly reflecting memory cells re-expressing CD45RA, a few larger clonotypes occurred in naive repertoires, especially CD8.

Both TRBC1 and TRBC2 were covered by a beta constant-region primer of two equimolar oligonucleotides. Nested alpha and beta constant-region primers with the SP2 primer drove four PCR rounds on ligated cDNA. TCRdb called the UMI-ligation and nested PCR reads again in MiXCR, with one record for every CDR3 protein. The sample consists of tens of thousands of distinct CDR3 sequences, 11% of them appearing once. Their target antigens are unknown. The sequenced sample was naive CD4+ T cells from blood. The receptors derive from a human donor in good health.

Turning to this clonotype: The junction departs from germline at one end; a sequencing error may be responsible. This chain links TRBV7-8 with TRBJ2-3; D might be TRBD1 (5 bases). Germline CDR1 reads SGHVS; CDR2 reads FQNEAQ. The CDR3 consists of 15 residues. CDR3: CASSLARVSTDKQYF. CDR3 bases: TGTGCCAGCAGCTTAGCCAGGGTCAGCACAGATAAGCAGTATTTT.

In this sample, this clonotype turned up many times. The V gene is TRBV3-1, the J gene TRBJ2-1, with TRBD2 identical over 12 bases. V lost 3 bases, J lost 7 bases, and 4 bases stayed unmatched. The germline V gene encodes CDR1 LGHDT and CDR2 YNNKEL (reference sequence). The CDR3 consists of 15 residues. In nucleotides, the CDR3 is TGTGCCAGCAGCCATCCTAGCGGGGGGGTTAATGAGCAGTTCTTC. It translates to CASSHPSGGVNEQFF.

At least ten counts were recorded for this clonotype. The gene calls are TRBV20-1 and TRBJ2-7; 8 nucleotides match TRBD1. CDR3 length: 14 residues. After removal of 4 bases from V and 2 bases from J, the junction contained 7 bases not matched to a gene. The V gene's germline CDR1 is DFQATT and CDR2 SNEGSKA (reference sequence). The CDR3 DNA reads TGCAGTGCTATGCAGGGGGCGACAACCTACGAGCAGTACTTC. The encoded protein is CSAMQGATTYEQYF.

This clonotype was seen only a few times. J is TRBJ2-5 and V is TRBV4-2, with D possibly being TRBD2 (5 bases). There are 16 residues in the CDR3. Trimming removed 0 bases at V and 5 bases at J, with 16 bases between. CDR1 LGHNA and CDR2 YNFKEQ come from the germline V gene. CDR3 bases: TGTGCCAGCAGCCAAGAGGGAACGGGGAAGGGTGAGACCCAGTACTTC. Its protein product is CASSQEGTGKGETQYF.

This clonotype was detected only a few times. This chain uses TRBV12-3 or TRBV12-4 with TRBJ2-2, with D perhaps matching TRBD1 or TRBD2 (5 bases each). The CDR3 loop spans 13 amino acids. Trimming removed 5 bases from V and 4 bases from J, with 8 bases in between. The CDR3 region has the DNA TGTGCCAGCAGTCGGGACGTCACCGGGGAGCTGTTTTTT. It codes for CASSRDVTGELFF.

The count of this clonotype is one. A much larger clone sits a single nucleotide away, making a read error possible. The CDR3 does not close with the conserved phenylalanine or tryptophan, likely indicating a read error. The chain couples TRBV7-8 to TRBJ2-3, with TRBD1 identical over 8 bases. There are 13 residues in the CDR3. Germline V gene sequence: CDR1 SGHVS, CDR2 FQNEAQ. J was trimmed by 4 bases and V by 3 bases; bases with no gene match: 0. The CDR3 region has the DNA TGTGCCAGCAGCTTCAGGGGGCCAGATACGCAGTATTAT. Residues: CASSFRGPDTQYY.

The sample holds a few counts of this clonotype. This chain connects TRBV4-3 to TRBJ2-3, with D possibly TRBD2 on 6 matching bases. With 4 bases removed from V and 2 bases from J, the gap between germline ends came to 10 bases. Germline V CDR1 and CDR2: LGHNA, YSLEER. The CDR3 runs 14 residues. The CDR3 protein is CASSRGTHTDTQYF. The CDR3 coding sequence is TGCGCCAGCAGCCGCGGGACCCACACAGATACGCAGTATTTT.

This clonotype was recorded a few times. The rearrangement uses TRBV4-2 and TRBJ2-1; 7 positions match TRBD2. After removal of 2 bases from V and 9 bases from J, the junction contained 7 bases not matched to a gene. Per germline, CDR1 LGHNA and CDR2 YNFKEQ. This CDR3 has 14 residues. CDR3 protein: CASSQSGKPREQFF. Written as DNA, the CDR3 is TGTGCCAGCAGCCAAAGCGGGAAGCCCCGTGAGCAGTTCTTC.

This clonotype was counted between two and nine times. The J gene is TRBJ1-6, the V gene TRBV7-2; D is undetermined. There are 11 residues in the CDR3. Germline V CDR1 and CDR2: SGHTA, FQGNSA. Trimming took 2 bases from V and 10 from J, leaving 3 bases between them. CDR3 amino acids: CASSLISPLHF. The CDR3 region has the DNA TGTGCCAGCAGCTTAATCTCACCCCTCCACTTT.

The sample holds many counts of this clonotype. The chain couples TRBV12-3 or TRBV12-4 to TRBJ2-6; D gene uncertain. CDR3 length equals 13 residues. V lost 7 bases, J lost 0 bases, and 4 bases lay in between. CDR3 protein: CASTHSGANVLTF. The CDR3 nucleotides are TGTGCCAGCACTCACTCTGGGGCCAACGTCCTGACTTTC.

This clonotype occurred many times. The CDR3 spells CASSMPGSQDTQYF. The CDR3 nucleotides read TGTGCCAGTAGTATGCCAGGGTCACAAGATACGCAGTATTTT. The gene calls are TRBV19 and TRBJ2-3; possibly TRBD1 for D (5 bases). Germline V CDR1 and CDR2: LNHDA, SQIVND (reference sequence). The CDR3 covers 14 residues. Trimming took off 3 bases at V and 5 bases at J, with 12 bases between the two ends.

This clonotype was seen a handful of times. J is TRBJ2-1 and V is TRBV29-1; D not resolved. The germline CDR1 and CDR2 sequences are SQVTM and ANQGSEA. CDR3 length: 13 residues. V was trimmed by 8 bases and J by 6 bases, leaving 17 bases between them. This chain's CDR3 is CSLPPGSINEQFF. CDR3 bases: TGCAGCCTCCCCCCGGGCTCGATCAATGAGCAGTTCTTC.

This clonotype was counted only a few times. The chain uses TRBV5-1 and TRBJ1-6, with 9 nucleotides matching TRBD1. The CDR3 runs to 15 residues. In germline, CDR1 is SGHRS, CDR2 YFSETQ. Trimming removed 4 bases from V and 9 bases from J; junction bases left unmatched: 8. The DNA for the CDR3 is TGCGCCAGCAGCGGCAGGACAGGGGAAGGTTCACCCCTCCACTTT. It encodes CASSGRTGEGSPLHF. The full variable domain, rest sourced from reference TRBV5-1 and TRBJ1-6, is KAGVTQTPRYLIKTRGQQVTLSCSPISGHRSVSWYQQTPGQGLQFLFEYFSETQRNKGNFPGRFSGRQFSNSRSEMNVSTLELGDSALYLCASSGRTGEGSPLHFGNGTRLTVT.

This sequence joins TRBV5-1 and TRBJ1-2; D not certain. The CDR3 has 13 amino acids. Per the germline V gene, CDR1 is SGHRS and CDR2 is YFSETQ. The V gene lost 0 bases and the J gene lost 4 bases, with 7 bases spanning the gap. The CDR3 DNA is TGCGCCAGCAGCTTGGAAGCTCCCTATGGCTACACCTTC. Translation gives CASSLEAPYGYTF.

This sequence joins TRBV12-3 or TRBV12-4 and TRBJ2-2; no definite D call. V was shortened by 5 bases and J by 4 bases, with 8 bases between the two germline ends. The CDR3 has 13 residues. As DNA, the CDR3 is TGTGCCAGCAGTCGGGCGGTCACCGGGGAGCTGTTTTTT. It specifies CASSRAVTGELFF.

The V gene is TRBV12-3 or TRBV12-4, the J gene TRBJ2-7; TRBD1 matches at 7 bases. V shed 3 bases and J 2 bases; nucleotides not matched to a gene: 4. This CDR3 contains 14 residues. CDR3 sequence: CASSFLDRAYEQYF. The CDR3 nucleotides read TGTGCCAGCAGTTTCCTAGACAGGGCCTACGAGCAGTACTTC.